This TCR beta chain is drawn from a study of T cells in Graves' hyperthyroidism and ophthalmopathy. The investigators amplified TCR beta CDR3 regions from RNA transcripts. Carried out on the TCR CDR3, a first-round RT-PCR used the HTBI primer set. From the multiplex PCR reads, TCRdb called clonotypes with MiXCR, one entry per CDR3 protein. Of 350,000 or so distinct CDR3 sequences detected, about 20% appear once; the ten largest clones hold 45% to 55%. Graves' hyperthyroidism was deemed stable given no ophthalmopathy progression within 18 months. CDR1 and CDR2 from the germline V gene are LGHNT and FRNRAP. The V gene lost 3 bases and the J gene lost 6 bases, with 11 bases spanning the gap. The CDR3 is made up of 14 amino acids.

The chain combines TRBV12-5 with TRBJ2-2; a weak D match, TRBD2 (6 bases). The source material was blood. The TCR was taken from a woman aged 50 to 60 with Graves' hyperthyroidism. The CDR3 reads CASGFGTGAGELFF. The CDR3 DNA is TGTGCTAGTGGTTTCGGTACGGGGGCCGGGGAGCTGTTTTTT.